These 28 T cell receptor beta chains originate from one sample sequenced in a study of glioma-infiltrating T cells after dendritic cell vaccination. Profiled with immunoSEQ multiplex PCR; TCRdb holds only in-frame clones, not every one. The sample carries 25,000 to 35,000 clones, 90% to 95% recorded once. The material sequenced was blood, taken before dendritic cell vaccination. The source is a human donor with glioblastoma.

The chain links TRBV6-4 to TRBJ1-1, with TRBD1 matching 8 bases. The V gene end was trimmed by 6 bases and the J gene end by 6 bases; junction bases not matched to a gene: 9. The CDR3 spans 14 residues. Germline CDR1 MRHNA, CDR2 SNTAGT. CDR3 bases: TGTGCCAGCAGCCCACAGGGGGGGAGCGCTGAAGCTTTCTTT. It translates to CASSPQGGSAEAFF.

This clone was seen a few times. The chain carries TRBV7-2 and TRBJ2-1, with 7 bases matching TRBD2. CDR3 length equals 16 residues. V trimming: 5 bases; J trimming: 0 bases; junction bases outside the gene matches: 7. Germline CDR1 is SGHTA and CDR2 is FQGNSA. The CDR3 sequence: CASSRGLSSSYNEQFF. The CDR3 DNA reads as TGTGCCAGCAGCAGGGGACTATCGAGCTCCTACAATGAGCAGTTCTTC.

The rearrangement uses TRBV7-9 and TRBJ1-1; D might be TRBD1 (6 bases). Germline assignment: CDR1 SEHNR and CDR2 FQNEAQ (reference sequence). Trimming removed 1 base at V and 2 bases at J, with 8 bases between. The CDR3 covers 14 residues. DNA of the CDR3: TGTGCCAGCAGCTTAGGACAGGTAAACACTGAAGCTTTCTTT. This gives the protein CASSLGQVNTEAFF.

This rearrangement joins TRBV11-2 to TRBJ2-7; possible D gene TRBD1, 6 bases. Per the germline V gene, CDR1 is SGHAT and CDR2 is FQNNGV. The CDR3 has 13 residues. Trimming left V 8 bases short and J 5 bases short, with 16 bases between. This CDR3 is CASGRGGFNEQYF. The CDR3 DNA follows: TGTGCCAGCGGACGTGGGGGCTTCAACGAGCAGTACTTC.

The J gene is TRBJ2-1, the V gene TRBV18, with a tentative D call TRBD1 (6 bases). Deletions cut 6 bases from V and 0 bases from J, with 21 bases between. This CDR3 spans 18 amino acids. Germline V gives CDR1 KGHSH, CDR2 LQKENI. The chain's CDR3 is CASSKRTNLQGSYNEQFF. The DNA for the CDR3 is TGTGCCAGCTCCAAACGTACGAATCTACAGGGCTCCTACAATGAGCAGTTCTTC.

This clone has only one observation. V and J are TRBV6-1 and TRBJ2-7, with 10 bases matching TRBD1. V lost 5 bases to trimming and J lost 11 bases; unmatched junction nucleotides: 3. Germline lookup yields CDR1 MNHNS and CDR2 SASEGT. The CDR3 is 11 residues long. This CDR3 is CASSPGQGEYF. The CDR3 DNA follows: TGTGCCAGCAGTCCTGGACAGGGGGAGTACTTC.

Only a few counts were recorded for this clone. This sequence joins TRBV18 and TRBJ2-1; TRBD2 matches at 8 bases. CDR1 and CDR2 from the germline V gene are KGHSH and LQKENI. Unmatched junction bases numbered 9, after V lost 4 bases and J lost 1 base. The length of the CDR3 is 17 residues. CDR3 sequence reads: CASSQTGTSRSYNEQFF. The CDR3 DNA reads TGTGCCAGCTCACAAACCGGGACTAGTCGTTCCTACAATGAGCAGTTCTTC.

Here the CDR3 reads CASSTRGYTDTQYF. DNA for the CDR3: TGTGCCAGCAGCACCCGGGGGTACACAGATACGCAGTATTTT. This sequence joins TRBV9 and TRBJ2-3; D is possibly TRBD2 (6 bases). The CDR3 has 14 residues. Trimming took 4 bases from V and 2 from J, leaving 11 bases between them. The germline V gene encodes CDR1 SGDLS and CDR2 YYNGEE.

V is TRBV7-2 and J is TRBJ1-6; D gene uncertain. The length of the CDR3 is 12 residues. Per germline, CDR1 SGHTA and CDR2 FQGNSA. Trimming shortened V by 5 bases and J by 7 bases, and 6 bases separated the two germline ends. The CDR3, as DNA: TGTGCCAGCAGCACACAGAATTCACCCCTCCACTTT. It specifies CASSTQNSPLHF.

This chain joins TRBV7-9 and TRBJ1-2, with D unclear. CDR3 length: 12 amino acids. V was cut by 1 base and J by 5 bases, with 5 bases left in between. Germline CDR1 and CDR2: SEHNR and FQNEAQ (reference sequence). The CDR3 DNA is TGTGCCAGCAGCTTAGTTCCTTATGGCTACACCTTC. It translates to CASSLVPYGYTF.

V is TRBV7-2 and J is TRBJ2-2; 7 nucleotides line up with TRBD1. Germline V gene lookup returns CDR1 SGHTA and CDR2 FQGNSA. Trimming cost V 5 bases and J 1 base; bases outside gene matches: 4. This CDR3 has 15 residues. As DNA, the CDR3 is TGTGCCAGCAGCACCGGACAGGTGAACACCGGGGAGCTGTTTTTT. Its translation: CASSTGQVNTGELFF.

Written as DNA, the CDR3 is TGTGCCAGCTCACCGACAGGACAGGGGGGCTCCTATAATTCACCCCTCCACTTT. This sequence encodes CASSPTGQGGSYNSPLHF. This chain connects TRBV18 to TRBJ1-6; 10 positions match TRBD1. CDR1 and CDR2 from the germline V gene are KGHSH and LQKENI. V trimming: 3 bases; J trimming: 0 bases; junction bases outside the gene matches: 5. This CDR3 contains 18 residues.

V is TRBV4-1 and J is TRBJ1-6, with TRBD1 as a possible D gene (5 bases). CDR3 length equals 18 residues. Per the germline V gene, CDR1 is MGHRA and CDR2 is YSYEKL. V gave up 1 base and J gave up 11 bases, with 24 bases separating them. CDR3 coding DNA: TGCGCCAGCAGCCAAGGACCCCCCTTTGTTCAGGGTATGGCACCCCTCCACTTT. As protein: CASSQGPPFVQGMAPLHF.

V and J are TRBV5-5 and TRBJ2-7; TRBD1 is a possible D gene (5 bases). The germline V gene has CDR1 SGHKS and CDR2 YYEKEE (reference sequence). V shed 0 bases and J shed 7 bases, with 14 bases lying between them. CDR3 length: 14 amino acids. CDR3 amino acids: CASSLARLGQEQYF. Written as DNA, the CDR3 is TGTGCCAGCAGCTTGGCGCGCCTGGGGCAAGAGCAGTACTTC.

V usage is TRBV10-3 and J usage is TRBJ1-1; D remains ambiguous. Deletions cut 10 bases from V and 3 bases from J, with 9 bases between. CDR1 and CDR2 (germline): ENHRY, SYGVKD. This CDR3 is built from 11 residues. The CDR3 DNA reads TGTGCCACGTCAGAGGACACTGAAGCTTTCTTT. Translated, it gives CATSEDTEAFF.

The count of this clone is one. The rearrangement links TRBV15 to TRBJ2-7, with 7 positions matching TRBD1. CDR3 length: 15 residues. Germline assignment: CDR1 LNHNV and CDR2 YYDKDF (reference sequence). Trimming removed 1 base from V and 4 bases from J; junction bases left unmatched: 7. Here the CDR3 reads CATSRVRTGPYEQYF. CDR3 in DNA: TGTGCCACCAGCAGAGTGAGGACAGGTCCGTACGAGCAGTACTTC.

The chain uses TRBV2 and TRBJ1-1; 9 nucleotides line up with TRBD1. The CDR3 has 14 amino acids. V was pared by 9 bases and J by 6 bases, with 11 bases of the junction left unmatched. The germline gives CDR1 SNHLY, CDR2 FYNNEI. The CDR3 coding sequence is TGTGCCAGGCAACCGGGACAGGGAGTCCCTGAAGCTTTCTTT. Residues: CARQPGQGVPEAFF.

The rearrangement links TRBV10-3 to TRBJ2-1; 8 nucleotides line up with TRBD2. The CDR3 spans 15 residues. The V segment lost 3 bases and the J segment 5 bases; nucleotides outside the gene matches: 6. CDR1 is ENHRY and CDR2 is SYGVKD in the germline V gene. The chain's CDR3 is CAISDRGGLDNEQFF. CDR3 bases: TGTGCCATCAGTGATCGGGGGGGCCTTGACAATGAGCAGTTCTTC.

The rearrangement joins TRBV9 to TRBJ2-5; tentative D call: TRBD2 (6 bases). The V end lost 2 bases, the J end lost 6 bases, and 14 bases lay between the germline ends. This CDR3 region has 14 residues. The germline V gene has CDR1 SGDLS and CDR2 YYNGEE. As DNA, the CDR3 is TGTGCCAGCAGCGTGACCCGGGACTCCCAGACCCAGTACTTC. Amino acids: CASSVTRDSQTQYF. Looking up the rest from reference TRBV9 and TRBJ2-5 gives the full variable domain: DSGVTQTPKHLITATGQRVTLRCSPRSGDLSVYWYQQSLDQGLQFLIQYYNGEERAKGNILERFSAQQFPDLHSELNLSSLELGDSALYFCASSVTRDSQTQYFGPGTRLLVL.

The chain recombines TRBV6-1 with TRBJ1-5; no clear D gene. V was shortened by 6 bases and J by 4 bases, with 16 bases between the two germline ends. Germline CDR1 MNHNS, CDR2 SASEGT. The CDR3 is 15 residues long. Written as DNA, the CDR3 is TGTGCCAGCAGGGTACATACTACATTAAATCAGCCCCAGCATTTT. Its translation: CASRVHTTLNQPQHF.

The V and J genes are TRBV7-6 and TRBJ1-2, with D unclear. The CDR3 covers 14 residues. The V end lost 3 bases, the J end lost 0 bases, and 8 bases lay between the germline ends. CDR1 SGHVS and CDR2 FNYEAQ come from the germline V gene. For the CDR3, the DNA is TGTGCCAGCAGCTTGGGAGGCGCTAACTATGGCTACACCTTC. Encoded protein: CASSLGGANYGYTF.

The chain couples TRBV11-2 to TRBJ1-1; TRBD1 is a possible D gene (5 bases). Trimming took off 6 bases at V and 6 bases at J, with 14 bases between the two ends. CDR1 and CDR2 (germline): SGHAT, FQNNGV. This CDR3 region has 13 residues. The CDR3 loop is CASSRAGFAEAFF. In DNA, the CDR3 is TGTGCCAGCAGTCGTGCAGGGTTCGCTGAAGCTTTCTTT.

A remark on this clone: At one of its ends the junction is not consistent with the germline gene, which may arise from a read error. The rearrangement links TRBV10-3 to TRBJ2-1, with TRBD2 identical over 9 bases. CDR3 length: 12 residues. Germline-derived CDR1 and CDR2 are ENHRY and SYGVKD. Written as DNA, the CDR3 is TGCGCGTTAGCGGGGGATCACAATGAGCAGTTCTTC. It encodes CALAGDHNEQFF.

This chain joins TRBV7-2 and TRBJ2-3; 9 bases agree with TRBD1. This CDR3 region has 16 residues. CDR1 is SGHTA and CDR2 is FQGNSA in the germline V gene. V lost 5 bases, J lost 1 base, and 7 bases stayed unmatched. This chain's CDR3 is CASSPRRTGGTDTQYF. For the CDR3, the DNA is TGTGCCAGCAGCCCTAGAAGGACAGGGGGCACAGATACGCAGTATTTT.

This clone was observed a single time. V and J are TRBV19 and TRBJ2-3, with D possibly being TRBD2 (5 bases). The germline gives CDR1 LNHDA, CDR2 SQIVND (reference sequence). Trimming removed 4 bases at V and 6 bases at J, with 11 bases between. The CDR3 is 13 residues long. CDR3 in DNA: TGTGCCAGTAGTACCATACTAGTTGATACGCAGTATTTT. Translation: CASSTILVDTQYF.

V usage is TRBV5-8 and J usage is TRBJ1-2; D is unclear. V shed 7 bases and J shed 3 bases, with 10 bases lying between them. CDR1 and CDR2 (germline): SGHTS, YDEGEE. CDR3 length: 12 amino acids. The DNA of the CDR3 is TGTGCCAGCCGCGGCTCAGACTATGGCTACACCTTC. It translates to CASRGSDYGYTF.

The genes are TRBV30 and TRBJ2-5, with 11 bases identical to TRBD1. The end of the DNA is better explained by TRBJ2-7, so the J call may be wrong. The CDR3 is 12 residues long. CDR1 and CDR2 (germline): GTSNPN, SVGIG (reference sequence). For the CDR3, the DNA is TGTGCCGGCGGGACAGGGGGGTACGAGCAGTACTTC. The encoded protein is CAGGTGGYEQYF.

The chain's CDR3 is CAHGWGEDQPQHF. The DNA of the CDR3 is TGTGCTCATGGATGGGGGGAAGATCAGCCCCAGCATTTT. The chain joins TRBV10-3 to TRBJ1-5; TRBD1 is a possible D gene (5 bases). The CDR3 has 13 amino acids. Germline V lookup: CDR1 ENHRY, CDR2 SYGVKD.